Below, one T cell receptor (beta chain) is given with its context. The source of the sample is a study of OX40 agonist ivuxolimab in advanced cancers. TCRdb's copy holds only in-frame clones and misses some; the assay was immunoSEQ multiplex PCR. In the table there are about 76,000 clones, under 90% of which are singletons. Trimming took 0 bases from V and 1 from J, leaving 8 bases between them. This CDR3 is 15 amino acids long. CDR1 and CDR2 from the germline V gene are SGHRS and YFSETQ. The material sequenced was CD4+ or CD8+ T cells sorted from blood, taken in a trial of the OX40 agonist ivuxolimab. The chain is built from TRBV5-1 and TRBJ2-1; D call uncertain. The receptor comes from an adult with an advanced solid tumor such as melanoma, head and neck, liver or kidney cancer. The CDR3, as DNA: TGCGCCAGCAGCTTGGCGGACGGTTCCTACAATGAGCAGTTCTTC. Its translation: CASSLADGSYNEQFF.